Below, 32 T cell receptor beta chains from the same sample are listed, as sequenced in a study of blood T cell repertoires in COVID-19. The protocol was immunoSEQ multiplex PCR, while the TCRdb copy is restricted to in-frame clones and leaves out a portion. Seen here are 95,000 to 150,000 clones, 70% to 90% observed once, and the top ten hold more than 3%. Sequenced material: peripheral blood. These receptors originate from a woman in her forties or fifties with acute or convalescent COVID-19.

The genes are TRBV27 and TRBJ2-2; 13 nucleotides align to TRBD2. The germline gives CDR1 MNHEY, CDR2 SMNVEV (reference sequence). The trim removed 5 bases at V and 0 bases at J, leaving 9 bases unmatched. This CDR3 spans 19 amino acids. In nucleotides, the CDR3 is TGTGCCAGCAGTACTAGCGGGGGGGGGTGGTCCCCGAACACCGGGGAGCTGTTTTTT. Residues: CASSTSGGGWSPNTGELFF.

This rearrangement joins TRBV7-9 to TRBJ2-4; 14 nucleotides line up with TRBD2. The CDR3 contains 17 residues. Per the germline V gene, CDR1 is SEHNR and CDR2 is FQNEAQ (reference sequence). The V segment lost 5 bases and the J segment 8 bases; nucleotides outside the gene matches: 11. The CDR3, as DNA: TGTGCCAGCAGCCCGCACGGGACTAGCGGGAGTCTCGACATTCAGTACTTC. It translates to CASSPHGTSGSLDIQYF.

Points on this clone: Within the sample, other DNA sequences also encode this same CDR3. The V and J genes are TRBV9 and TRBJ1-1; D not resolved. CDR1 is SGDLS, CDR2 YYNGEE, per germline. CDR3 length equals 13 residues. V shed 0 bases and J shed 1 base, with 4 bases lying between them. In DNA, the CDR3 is TGTGCCAGCAGCGTAGATAGGAACACTGAAGCTTTCTTT. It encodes CASSVDRNTEAFF.

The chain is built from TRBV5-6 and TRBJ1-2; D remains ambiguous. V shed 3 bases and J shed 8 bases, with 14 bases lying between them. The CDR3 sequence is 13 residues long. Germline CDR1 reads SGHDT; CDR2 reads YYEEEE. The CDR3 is CASSSRASEGYTF. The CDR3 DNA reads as TGTGCCAGCAGCTCTCGAGCTTCTGAAGGCTACACCTTC.

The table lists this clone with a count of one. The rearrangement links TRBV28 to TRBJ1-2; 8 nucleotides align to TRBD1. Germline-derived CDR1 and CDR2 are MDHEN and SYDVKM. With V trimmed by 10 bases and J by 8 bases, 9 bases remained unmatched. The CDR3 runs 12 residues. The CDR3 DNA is TGTGCCATCCAGACAGGGGTTTTGGGCTACACCTTC. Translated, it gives CAIQTGVLGYTF.

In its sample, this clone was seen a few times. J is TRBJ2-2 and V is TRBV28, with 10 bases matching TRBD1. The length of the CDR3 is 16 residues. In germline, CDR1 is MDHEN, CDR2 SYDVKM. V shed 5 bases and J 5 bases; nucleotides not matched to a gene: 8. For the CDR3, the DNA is TGTGCCAGCAGTCGCCACCGGGGACAGGGGACCGGGGAGCTGTTTTTT. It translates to CASSRHRGQGTGELFF.

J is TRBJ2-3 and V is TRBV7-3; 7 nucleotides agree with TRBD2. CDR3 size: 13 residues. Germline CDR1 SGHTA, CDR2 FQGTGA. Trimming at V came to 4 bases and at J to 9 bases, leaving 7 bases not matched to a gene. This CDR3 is CASSWPGGDTQYF. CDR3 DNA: TGTGCCAGCAGCTGGCCGGGGGGTGACACGCAGTATTTT. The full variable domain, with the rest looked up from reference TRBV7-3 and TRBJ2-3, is GAGVSQTPSNKVTEKGKYVELRCDPISGHTALYWYRQSLGQGPEFLIYFQGTGAADDSGLPNDRFFAVRPEGSVSTLKIQRTERGDSAVYLCASSWPGGDTQYFGPGTRLTVL.

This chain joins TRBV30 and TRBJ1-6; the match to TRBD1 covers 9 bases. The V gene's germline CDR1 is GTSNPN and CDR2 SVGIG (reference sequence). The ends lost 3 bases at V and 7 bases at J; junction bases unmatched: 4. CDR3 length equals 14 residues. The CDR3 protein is CAWSQDRGNSPLHF. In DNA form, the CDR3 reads TGTGCCTGGAGCCAGGACAGGGGAAATTCACCCCTCCACTTT.

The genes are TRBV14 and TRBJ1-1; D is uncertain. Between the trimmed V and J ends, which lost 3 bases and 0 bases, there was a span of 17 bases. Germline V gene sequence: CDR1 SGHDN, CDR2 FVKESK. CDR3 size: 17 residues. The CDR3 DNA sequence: TGTGCCAGCAGCCATCCCCTGACGGGTGCCATGAACACTGAAGCTTTCTTT. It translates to CASSHPLTGAMNTEAFF.

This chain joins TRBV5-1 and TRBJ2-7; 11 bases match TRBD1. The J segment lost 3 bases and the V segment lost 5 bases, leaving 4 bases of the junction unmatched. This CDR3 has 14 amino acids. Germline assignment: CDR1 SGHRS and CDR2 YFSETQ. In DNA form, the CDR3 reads TGCGCCAGCAGACCGGGACAGGGGGTCTACGAGCAGTACTTC. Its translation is CASRPGQGVYEQYF.

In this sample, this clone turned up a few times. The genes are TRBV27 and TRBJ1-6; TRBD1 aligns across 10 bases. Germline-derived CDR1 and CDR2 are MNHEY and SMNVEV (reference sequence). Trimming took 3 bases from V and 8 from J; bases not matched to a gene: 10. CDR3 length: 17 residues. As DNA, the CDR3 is TGTGCCAGCAGTTTGGGGGGAGGGACAGGGGCACATTCACCCCTCCACTTT. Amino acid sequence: CASSLGGGTGAHSPLHF.

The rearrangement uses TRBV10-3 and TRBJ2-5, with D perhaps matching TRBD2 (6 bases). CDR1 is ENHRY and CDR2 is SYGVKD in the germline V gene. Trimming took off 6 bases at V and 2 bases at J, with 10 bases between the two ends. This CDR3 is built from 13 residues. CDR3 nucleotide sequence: TGTGCCATCAGGGGGGACTCTCAAGAGACCCAGTACTTC. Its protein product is CAIRGDSQETQYF.

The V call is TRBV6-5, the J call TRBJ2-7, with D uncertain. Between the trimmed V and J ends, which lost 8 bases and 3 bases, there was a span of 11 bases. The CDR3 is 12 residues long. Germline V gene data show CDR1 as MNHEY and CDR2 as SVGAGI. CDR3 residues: CASSAHSYEQYF. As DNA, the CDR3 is TGTGCCAGCTCTGCCCATAGCTACGAGCAGTACTTC.

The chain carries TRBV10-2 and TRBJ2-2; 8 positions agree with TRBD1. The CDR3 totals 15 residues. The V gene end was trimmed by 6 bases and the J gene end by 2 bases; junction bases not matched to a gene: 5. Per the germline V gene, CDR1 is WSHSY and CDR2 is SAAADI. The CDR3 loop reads CASRRQGTNTGELFF. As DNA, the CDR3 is TGCGCCAGCAGAAGACAGGGGACAAACACCGGGGAGCTGTTTTTT.

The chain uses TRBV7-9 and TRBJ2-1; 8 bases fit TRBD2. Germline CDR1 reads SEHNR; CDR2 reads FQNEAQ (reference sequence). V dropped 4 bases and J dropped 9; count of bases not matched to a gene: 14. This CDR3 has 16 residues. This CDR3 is CASSSGLVWAHGEQFF. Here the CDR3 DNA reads TGTGCCAGCAGCTCGGGACTAGTTTGGGCCCACGGTGAGCAGTTCTTC.

The DNA for the CDR3 is TGTGCCAGCAGTCGGGACAGGGGGCACGGGGAGCTGTTTTTT. Encoded protein: CASSRDRGHGELFF. J is TRBJ2-2 and V is TRBV6-5, with 12 bases aligning to TRBD1. Germline values: CDR1 MNHEY, CDR2 SVGAGI. The CDR3 extends over 14 amino acids. Losses at the gene ends were 5 bases for V and 7 bases for J; bases not matched to a gene: 2.

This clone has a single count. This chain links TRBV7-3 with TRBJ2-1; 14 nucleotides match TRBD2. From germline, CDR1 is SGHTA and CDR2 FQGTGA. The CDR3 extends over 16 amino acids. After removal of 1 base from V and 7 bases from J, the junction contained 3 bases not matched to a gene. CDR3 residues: CASSLMGLAGVNEQFF. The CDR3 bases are TGTGCCAGCAGCTTAATGGGACTAGCGGGGGTTAATGAGCAGTTCTTC.

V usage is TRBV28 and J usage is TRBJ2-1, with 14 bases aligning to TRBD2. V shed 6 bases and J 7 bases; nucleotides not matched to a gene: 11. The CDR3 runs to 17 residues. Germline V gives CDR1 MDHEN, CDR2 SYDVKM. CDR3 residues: CASSPLGLAGEGNEQFF. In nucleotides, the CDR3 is TGTGCCAGCAGCCCTTTGGGACTAGCGGGAGAAGGGAATGAGCAGTTCTTC.

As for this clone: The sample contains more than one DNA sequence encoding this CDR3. CDR3 nucleotides: TGTGCCAGCAGCTTAGGACAGGGGGACGAAAAACTGTTTTTT. Protein sequence: CASSLGQGDEKLFF. The genes are TRBV7-9 and TRBJ1-4, with 9 bases that match TRBD1. With 1 base clipped from V and 8 bases from J, the junction kept 2 bases outside the gene matches. The CDR3 is 14 residues long. Germline loops: CDR1 SEHNR, CDR2 FQNEAQ (reference sequence).

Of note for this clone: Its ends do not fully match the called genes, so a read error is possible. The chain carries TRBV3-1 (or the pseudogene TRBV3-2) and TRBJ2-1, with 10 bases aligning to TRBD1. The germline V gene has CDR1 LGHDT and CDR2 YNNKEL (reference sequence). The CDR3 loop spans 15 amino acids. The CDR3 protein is CASSQSGTGDNGQFF. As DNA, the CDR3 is TGTGCCAGCAGTCAGTCCGGGACAGGGGACAATGGGCAGTTCTTC.

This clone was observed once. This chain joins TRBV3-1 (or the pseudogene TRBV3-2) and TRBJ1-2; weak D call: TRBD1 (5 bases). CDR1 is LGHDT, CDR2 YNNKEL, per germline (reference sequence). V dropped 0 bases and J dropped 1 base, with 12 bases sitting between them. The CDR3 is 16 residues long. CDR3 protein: CASSQDSGHYNYGYTF. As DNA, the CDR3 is TGTGCCAGCAGCCAAGATAGCGGACATTATAACTATGGCTACACCTTC.

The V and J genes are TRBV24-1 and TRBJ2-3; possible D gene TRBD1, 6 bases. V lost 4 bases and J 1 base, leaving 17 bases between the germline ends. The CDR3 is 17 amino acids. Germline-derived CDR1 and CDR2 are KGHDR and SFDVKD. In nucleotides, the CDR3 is TGTGCCACCAGTGAGGGAGCTTCAGGGGTCGGCACAGATACGCAGTATTTT. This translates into CATSEGASGVGTDTQYF.

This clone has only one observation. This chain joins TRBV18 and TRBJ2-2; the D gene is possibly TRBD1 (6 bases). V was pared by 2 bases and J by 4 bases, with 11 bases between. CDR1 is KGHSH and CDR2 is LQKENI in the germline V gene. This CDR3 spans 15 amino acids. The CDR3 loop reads CASSPAGQFTGELFF. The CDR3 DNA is TGTGCCAGCTCACCAGCAGGACAGTTCACCGGGGAGCTGTTTTTT.

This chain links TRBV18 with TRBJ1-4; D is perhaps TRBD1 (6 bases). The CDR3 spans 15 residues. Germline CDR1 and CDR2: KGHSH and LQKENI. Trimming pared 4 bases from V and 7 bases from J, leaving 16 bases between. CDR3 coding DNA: TGTGCCAGCTCACGTAACACAGGGATGTTTGAAAAACTGTTTTTT. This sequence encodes CASSRNTGMFEKLFF.

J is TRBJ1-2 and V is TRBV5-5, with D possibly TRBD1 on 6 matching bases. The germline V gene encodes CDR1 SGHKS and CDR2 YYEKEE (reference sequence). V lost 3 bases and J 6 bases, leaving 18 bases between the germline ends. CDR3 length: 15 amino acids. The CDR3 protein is CASSYYLSGENGYTF. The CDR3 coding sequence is TGTGCCAGCAGCTACTACCTTTCAGGGGAAAATGGCTACACCTTC.

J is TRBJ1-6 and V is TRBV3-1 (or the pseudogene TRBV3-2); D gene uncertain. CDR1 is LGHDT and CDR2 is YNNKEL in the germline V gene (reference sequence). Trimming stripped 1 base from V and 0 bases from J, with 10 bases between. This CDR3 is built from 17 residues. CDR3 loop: CASSQAPLSSYNSPLHF. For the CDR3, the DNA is TGTGCCAGCAGCCAAGCCCCCCTGAGCTCCTATAATTCACCCCTCCACTTT.

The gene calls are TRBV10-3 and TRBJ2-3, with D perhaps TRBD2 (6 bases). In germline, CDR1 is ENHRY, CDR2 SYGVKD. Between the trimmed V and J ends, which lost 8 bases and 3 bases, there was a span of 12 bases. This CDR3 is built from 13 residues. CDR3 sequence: CAILGGATDTQYF. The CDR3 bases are TGTGCCATCCTCGGGGGAGCAACAGATACGCAGTATTTT.

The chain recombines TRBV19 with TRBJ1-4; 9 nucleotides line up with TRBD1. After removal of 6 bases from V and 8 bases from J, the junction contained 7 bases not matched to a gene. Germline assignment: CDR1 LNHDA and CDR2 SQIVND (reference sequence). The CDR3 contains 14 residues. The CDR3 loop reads CASRYRDRVEKLFF. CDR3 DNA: TGTGCCAGTAGGTACCGGGACAGGGTCGAAAAACTGTTTTTT.

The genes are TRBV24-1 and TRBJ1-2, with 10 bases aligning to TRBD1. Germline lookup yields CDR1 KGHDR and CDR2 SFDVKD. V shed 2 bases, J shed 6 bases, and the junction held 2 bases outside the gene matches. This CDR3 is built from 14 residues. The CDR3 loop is CATSDSTGGHGYTF. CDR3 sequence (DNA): TGTGCCACCAGTGATTCGACAGGGGGCCATGGCTACACCTTC.

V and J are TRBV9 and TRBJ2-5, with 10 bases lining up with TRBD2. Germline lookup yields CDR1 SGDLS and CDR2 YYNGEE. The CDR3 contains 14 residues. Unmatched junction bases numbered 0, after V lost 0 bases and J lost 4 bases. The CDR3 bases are TGTGCCAGCAGCGTAGGACTAGCGGGAGAGACCCAGTACTTC. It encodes CASSVGLAGETQYF.

CDR3 DNA: TGTGCCAGCAGCTTGGGGGGGCAGGGGCCCGCCCCAACCCAGCATTTT. It codes for CASSLGGQGPAPTQHF. J is TRBJ1-5 and V is TRBV5-6, with TRBD1 as a possible D gene (6 bases). The CDR3 spans 16 residues. Germline CDR1 is SGHDT and CDR2 is YYEEEE. Deletions cut 0 bases from V and 11 bases from J, with 21 bases between.

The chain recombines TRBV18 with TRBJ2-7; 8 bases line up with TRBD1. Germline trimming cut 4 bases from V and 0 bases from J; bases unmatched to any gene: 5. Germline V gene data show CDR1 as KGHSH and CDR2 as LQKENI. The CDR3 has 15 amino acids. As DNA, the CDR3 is TGTGCCAGCTCACTAGGACAGGGAGTCTCCTACGAGCAGTACTTC. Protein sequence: CASSLGQGVSYEQYF.